The TCR beta chain described here comes from a study of T cells after yellow fever vaccination. TCRdb re-called the 5' RACE reads through MiXCR, storing one row per CDR3 protein. The data hold hundreds of thousands of distinct CDR3 sequences, with about 6.2% observed a single time. The germline V and J ends were trimmed by 0 bases and 7 bases, with 6 bases remaining between them. The germline V gene has CDR1 DFQATT and CDR2 SNEGSKA (reference sequence). The CDR3 loop spans 11 amino acids. The chain is built from TRBV20-1 and TRBJ2-5; no reliable D call. The sample was PBMCs, taken 5 days after the yellow fever booster vaccination. The sequence was collected from a man aged 25 to 40 who received the YFV17D yellow fever vaccine. The CDR3 here is CSARDAGTQYF. The CDR3 DNA sequence: TGCAGTGCTAGAGATGCCGGGACCCAGTACTTC.